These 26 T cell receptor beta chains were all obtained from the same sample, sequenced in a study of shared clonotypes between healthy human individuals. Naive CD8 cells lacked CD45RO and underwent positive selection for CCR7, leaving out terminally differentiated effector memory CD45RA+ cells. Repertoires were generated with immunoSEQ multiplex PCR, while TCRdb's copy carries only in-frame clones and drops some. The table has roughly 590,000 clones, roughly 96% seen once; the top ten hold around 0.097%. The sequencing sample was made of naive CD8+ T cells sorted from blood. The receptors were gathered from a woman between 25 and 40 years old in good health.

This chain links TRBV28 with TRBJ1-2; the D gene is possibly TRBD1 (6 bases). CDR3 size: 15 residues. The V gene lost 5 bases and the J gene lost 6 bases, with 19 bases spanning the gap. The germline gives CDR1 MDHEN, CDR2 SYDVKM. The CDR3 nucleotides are TGTGCCAGCAGTATGGCAGGGGAGTCGAAGGATGGCTACACCTTC. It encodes CASSMAGESKDGYTF.

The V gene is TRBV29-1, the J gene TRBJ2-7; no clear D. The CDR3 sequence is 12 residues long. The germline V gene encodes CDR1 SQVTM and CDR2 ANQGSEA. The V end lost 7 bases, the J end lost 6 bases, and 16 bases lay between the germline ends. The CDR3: CSAHSYSGEQYF. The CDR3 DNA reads TGCAGCGCCCACTCCTATAGTGGCGAGCAGTACTTC.

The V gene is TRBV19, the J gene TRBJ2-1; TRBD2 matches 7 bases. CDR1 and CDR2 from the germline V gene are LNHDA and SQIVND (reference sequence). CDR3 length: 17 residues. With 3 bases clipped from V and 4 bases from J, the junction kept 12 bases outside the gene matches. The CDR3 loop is CASSMGLTVSAYNEQFF. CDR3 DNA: TGTGCCAGTAGTATGGGACTAACCGTCAGCGCGTACAATGAGCAGTTCTTC.

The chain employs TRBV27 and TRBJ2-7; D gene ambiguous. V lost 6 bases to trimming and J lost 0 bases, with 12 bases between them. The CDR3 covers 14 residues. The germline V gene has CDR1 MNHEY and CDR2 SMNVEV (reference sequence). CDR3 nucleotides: TGTGCCAGCAGACCGACATTTATCTCCTACGAGCAGTACTTC. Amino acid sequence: CASRPTFISYEQYF.

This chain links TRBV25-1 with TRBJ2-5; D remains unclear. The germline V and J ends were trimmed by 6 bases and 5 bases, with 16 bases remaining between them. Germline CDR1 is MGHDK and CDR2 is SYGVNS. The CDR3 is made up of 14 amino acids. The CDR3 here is CASSRAHNEETQYF. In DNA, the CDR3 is TGTGCCAGCAGCCGGGCCCATAACGAGGAGACCCAGTACTTC.

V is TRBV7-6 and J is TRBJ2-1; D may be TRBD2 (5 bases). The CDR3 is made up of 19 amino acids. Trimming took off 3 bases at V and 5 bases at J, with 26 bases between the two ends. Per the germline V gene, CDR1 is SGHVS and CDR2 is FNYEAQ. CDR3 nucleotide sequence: TGTGCCAGCAGCTTGTTCCGGTTGGGAGTATTGGGTGGTGACAATGAGCAGTTCTTC. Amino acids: CASSLFRLGVLGGDNEQFF.

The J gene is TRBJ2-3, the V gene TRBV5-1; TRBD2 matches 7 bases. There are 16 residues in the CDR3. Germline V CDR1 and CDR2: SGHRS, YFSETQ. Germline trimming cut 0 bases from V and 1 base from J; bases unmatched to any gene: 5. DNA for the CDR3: TGCGCCAGCAGCTTGGACTCTAGCGGAGGCACAGATACGCAGTATTTT. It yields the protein CASSLDSSGGTDTQYF.

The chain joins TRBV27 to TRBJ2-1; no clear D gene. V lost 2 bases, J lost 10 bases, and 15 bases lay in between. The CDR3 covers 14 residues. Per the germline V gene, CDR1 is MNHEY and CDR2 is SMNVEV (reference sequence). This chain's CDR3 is CASSLTFPPSEQFF. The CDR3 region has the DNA TGTGCCAGCAGTTTAACCTTCCCCCCCTCGGAGCAGTTCTTC.

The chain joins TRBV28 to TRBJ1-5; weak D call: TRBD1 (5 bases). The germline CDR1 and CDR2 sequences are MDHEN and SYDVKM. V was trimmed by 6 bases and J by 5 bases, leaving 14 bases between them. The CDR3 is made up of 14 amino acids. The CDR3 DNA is TGTGCCAGCAGCCCCCATACAGGAGATCAGCCCCAGCATTTT. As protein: CASSPHTGDQPQHF.

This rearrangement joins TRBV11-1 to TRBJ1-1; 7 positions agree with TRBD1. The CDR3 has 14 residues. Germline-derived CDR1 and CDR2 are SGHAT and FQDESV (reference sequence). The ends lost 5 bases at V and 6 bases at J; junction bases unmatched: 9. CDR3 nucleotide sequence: TGTGCCAGCAGCCCCGAGCAGGGGGTCGCTGAAGCTTTCTTT. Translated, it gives CASSPEQGVAEAFF.

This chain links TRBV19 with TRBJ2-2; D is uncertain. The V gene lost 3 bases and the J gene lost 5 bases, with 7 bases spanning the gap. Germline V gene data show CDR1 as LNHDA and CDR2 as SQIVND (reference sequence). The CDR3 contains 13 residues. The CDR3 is CASSIRETGELFF. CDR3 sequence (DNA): TGTGCCAGTAGTATTAGAGAGACCGGGGAGCTGTTTTTT.

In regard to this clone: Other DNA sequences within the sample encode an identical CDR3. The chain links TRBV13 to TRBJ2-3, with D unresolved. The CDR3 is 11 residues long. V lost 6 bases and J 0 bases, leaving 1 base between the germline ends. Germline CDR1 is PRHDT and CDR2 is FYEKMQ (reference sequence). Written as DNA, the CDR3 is TGTGCCAGCAGTAGCACAGATACGCAGTATTTT. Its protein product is CASSSTDTQYF. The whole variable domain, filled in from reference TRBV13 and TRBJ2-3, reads AAGVIQSPRHLIKEKRETATLKCYPIPRHDTVYWYQQGPGQDPQFLISFYEKMQSDKGSIPDRFSAQQFSDYHSELNMSSLELGDSALYFCASSSTDTQYFGPGTRLTVL.

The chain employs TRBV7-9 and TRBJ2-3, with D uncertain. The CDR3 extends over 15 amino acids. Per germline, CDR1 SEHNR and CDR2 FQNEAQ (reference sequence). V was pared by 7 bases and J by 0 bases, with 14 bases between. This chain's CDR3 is CASIVLWGSTDTQYF. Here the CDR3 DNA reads TGTGCCAGCATCGTACTTTGGGGAAGCACAGATACGCAGTATTTT.

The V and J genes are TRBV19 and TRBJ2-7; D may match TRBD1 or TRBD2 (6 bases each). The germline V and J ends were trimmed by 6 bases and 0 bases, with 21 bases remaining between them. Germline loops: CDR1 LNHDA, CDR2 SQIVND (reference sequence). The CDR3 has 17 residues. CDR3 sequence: CASRETRRWGASYEQYF. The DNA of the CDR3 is TGTGCCAGTAGGGAGACTCGACGATGGGGGGCCTCCTACGAGCAGTACTTC.

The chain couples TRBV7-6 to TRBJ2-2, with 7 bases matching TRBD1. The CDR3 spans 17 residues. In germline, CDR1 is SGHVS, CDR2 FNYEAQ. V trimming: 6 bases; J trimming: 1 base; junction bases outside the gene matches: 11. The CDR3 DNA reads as TGTGCCAGCAGTTCCGGGACAGACCGAATGAACACCGGGGAGCTGTTTTTT. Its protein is CASSSGTDRMNTGELFF.

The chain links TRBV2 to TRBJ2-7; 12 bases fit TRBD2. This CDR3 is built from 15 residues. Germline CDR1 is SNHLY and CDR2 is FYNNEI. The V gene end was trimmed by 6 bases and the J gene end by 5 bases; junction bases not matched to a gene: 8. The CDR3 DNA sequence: TGTGCCAGCAGGGGAGGACTAGCGGGGAGGAACGAGCAGTACTTC. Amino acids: CASRGGLAGRNEQYF.

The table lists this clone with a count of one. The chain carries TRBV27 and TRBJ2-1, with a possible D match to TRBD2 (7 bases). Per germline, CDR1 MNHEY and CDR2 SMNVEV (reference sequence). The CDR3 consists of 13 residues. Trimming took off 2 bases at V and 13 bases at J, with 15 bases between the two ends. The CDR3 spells CASSLAGGGGQFF. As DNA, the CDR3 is TGTGCCAGCAGTTTAGCCGGGGGCGGGGGACAGTTCTTC.

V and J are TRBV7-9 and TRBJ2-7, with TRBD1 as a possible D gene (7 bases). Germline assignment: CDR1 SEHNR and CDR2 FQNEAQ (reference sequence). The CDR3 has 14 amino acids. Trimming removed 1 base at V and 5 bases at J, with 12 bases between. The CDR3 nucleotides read TGTGCCAGCAGCTTAGGCGGCAGGGGGGACGAGCAGTACTTC. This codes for CASSLGGRGDEQYF.

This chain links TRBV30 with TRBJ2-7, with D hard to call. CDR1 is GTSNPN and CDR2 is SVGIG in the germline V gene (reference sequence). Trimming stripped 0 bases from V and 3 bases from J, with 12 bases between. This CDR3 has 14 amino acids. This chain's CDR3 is CAWSVPLGVYEQYF. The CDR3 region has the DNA TGTGCCTGGAGTGTACCCCTTGGGGTCTACGAGCAGTACTTC.

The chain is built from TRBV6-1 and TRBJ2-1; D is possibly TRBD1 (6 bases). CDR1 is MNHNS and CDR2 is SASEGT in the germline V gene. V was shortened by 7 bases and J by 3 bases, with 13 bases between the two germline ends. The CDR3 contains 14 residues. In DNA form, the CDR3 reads TGTGCCAGCACCAAACGGGACAACTACAATGAGCAGTTCTTC. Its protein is CASTKRDNYNEQFF.

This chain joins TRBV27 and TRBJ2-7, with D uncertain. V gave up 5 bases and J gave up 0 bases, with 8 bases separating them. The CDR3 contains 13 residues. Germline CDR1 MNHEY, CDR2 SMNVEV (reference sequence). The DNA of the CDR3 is TGTGCCAGCAGTCACGGGCCCTCCTACGAGCAGTACTTC. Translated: CASSHGPSYEQYF.

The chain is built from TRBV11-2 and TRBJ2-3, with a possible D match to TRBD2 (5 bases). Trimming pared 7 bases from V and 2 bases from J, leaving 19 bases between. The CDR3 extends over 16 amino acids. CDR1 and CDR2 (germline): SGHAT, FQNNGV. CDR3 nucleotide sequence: TGTGCCAGCACCGACCCATTTGGGAGCAACACAGATACGCAGTATTTT. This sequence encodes CASTDPFGSNTDTQYF.

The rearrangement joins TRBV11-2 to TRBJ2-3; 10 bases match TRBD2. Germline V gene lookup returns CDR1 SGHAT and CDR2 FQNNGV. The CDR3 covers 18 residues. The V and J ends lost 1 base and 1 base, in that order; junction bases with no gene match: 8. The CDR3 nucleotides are TGTGCCAGCAGCTTAGTACCCGGGCTAGCGGGGGGCACAGATACGCAGTATTTT. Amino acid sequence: CASSLVPGLAGGTDTQYF.

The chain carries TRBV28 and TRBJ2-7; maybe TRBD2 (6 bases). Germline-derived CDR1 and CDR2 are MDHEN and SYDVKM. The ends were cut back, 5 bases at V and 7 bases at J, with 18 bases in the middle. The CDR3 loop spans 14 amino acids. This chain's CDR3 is CASSRTTSFGEQYF. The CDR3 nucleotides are TGTGCCAGCAGTAGGACTACCTCCTTTGGGGAGCAGTACTTC. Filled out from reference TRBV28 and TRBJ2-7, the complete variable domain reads DVKVTQSSRYLVKRTGEKVFLECVQDMDHENMFWYRQDPGLGLRLIYFSYDVKMKEKGDIPEGYSVSREKKERFSLILESASTNQTSMYLCASSRTTSFGEQYFGPGTRLTVT.

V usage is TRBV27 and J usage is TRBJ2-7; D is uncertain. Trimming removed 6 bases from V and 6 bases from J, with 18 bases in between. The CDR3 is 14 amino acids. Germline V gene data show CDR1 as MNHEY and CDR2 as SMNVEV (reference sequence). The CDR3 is CASSPLRDSGEQYF. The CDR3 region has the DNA TGTGCCAGCAGCCCCCTGAGAGATTCCGGCGAGCAGTACTTC.

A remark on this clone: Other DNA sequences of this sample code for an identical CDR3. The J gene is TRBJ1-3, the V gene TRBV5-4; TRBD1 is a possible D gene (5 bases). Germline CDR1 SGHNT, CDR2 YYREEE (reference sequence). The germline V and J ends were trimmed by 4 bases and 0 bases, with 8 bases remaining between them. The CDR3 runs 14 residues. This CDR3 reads CASSLDNSGNTIYF. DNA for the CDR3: TGTGCCAGCAGCCTGGACAACTCTGGAAACACCATATATTTT. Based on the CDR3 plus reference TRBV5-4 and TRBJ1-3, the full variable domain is ETGVTQSPTHLIKTRGQQVTLRCSSQSGHNTVSWYQQALGQGPQFIFQYYREEENGRGNFPPRFSGLQFPNYSSELNVNALELDDSALYLCASSLDNSGNTIYFGEGSWLTVV.